The rows below give T cell receptor beta chains drawn from one sample of a study of blood T cell repertoires in COVID-19. Data came from immunoSEQ multiplex PCR; TCRdb stores just in-frame clones and leaves some out. This sample has around 100,000 clones; 87% occur once, and the top ten carry around 2%. Sample: peripheral blood. The receptors here all came from a man over 45 with active COVID-19. CDR3s include the opening cysteine and the closing phenylalanine or tryptophan. A D gene is named only where the DNA matches it firmly. Rows give clone size only sometimes, using once, few, many, or a class for an expanded clone.

CDR3aa: CASSLNRDTEAFF
CDR3nt: TGTGCCAGTAGTCTAAACAGGGACACTGAAGCTTTCTTT
j_gene: TRBJ1-1
d_gene: -
abundance: -
v_gene: TRBV19

CDR3aa: CASSVLGTGDGETQYF
CDR3nt: TGTGCCAGCAGCGTATTAGGGACAGGGGACGGAGAGACCCAGTACTTC
j_gene: TRBJ2-5
d_gene: TRBD1
abundance: -
v_gene: TRBV5-6

CDR3aa: CAISYAENTEAFF
CDR3nt: TGTGCCATCAGTTACGCGGAGAACACTGAAGCTTTCTTT
j_gene: TRBJ1-1
d_gene: -
abundance: -
v_gene: TRBV10-3

CDR3aa: CASSQDLGGGFPRQPQHF
CDR3nt: TGCGCCAGCAGCCAAGATCTCGGCGGGGGGTTCCCTAGGCAGCCCCAGCATTTT
j_gene: TRBJ1-5
d_gene: -
abundance: once
v_gene: TRBV4-1

CDR3aa: CAISEYQSYTQYF
CDR3nt: TGTGCCATCAGTGAGTACCAGTCGTATACGCAGTATTTT
j_gene: TRBJ2-3
d_gene: -
abundance: -
v_gene: TRBV10-3

CDR3aa: CASSSPTGRGEKLFF
CDR3nt: TGTGCCAGCAGTTCCCCGACAGGCCGTGGCGAAAAACTGTTTTTT
j_gene: TRBJ1-4
d_gene: -
abundance: -
v_gene: TRBV6-5

CDR3aa: CASSVRDRVDEQYF
CDR3nt: TGCGCCAGCAGCGTCCGGGACAGGGTAGACGAGCAGTACTTC
j_gene: TRBJ2-7
d_gene: TRBD1
abundance: -
v_gene: TRBV5-1

CDR3aa: CASSREDYGYTF
CDR3nt: TGTGCCAGCAGTAGGGAGGACTATGGCTACACCTTC
j_gene: TRBJ1-2
d_gene: -
abundance: -
v_gene: TRBV5-6

CDR3aa: CASNREVATGELFF
CDR3nt: TGTGCCAGCAACAGGGAAGTGGCCACCGGGGAGCTGTTTTTT
j_gene: TRBJ2-2
d_gene: -
abundance: -
v_gene: TRBV6-5

CDR3aa: CASSQGGGGTYEQYF
CDR3nt: TGTGCCAGCAGCCAAGGGGGCGGGGGGACCTACGAGCAGTACTTC
j_gene: TRBJ2-7
d_gene: TRBD2
abundance: -
v_gene: TRBV3-1/TRBV3-2

CDR3aa: CASGTSLQFF
CDR3nt: TGTGCCAGCGGGACTTCCCTACAGTTCTTC
j_gene: TRBJ2-1
d_gene: -
abundance: -
v_gene: TRBV2

CDR3aa: CASSQRQGTYTF
CDR3nt: TGTGCCAGCAGCCAGAGACAGGGGACCTACACCTTC
j_gene: TRBJ1-2
d_gene: TRBD1
abundance: -
v_gene: TRBV3-1/TRBV3-2

CDR3aa: CASTLAGLVQYF
CDR3nt: TGTGCCAGCACACTAGCGGGGTTGGTGCAGTACTTC
j_gene: TRBJ2-7
d_gene: TRBD2
abundance: -
v_gene: TRBV12-3/TRBV12-4

CDR3aa: CAWSTLYEQYF
CDR3nt: TGTGCCTGGAGTACATTGTACGAGCAGTACTTC
j_gene: TRBJ2-7
d_gene: -
abundance: few
v_gene: TRBV30

CDR3aa: CASSIGQGVMQYF
CDR3nt: TGTGCCAGCAGCATCGGACAGGGGGTAATGCAGTACTTC
j_gene: TRBJ2-7
d_gene: TRBD1
abundance: -
v_gene: TRBV5-8

CDR3aa: CATSDRTSGGGSSYNEQFF
CDR3nt: TGTGCCACCAGTGACCGGACTAGCGGGGGGGGAAGCTCCTACAATGAGCAGTTCTTC
j_gene: TRBJ2-1
d_gene: TRBD2
abundance: -
v_gene: TRBV24-1

CDR3aa: CAWSVTRPGPYGYTF
CDR3nt: TGTGCCTGGAGTGTGACCCGGCCAGGGCCCTATGGCTACACCTTC
j_gene: TRBJ1-2
d_gene: -
abundance: once
v_gene: TRBV30

CDR3aa: CATSIWAGQGKGETQYF
CDR3nt: TGTGCCACCAGCATATGGGCGGGACAGGGGAAAGGAGAGACCCAGTACTTC
j_gene: TRBJ2-5
d_gene: TRBD1
abundance: -
v_gene: TRBV15

CDR3aa: CASSPQPGQGNYGYTF
CDR3nt: TGTGCCAGCAGCCCACAACCGGGACAGGGTAACTATGGCTACACCTTC
j_gene: TRBJ1-2
d_gene: TRBD1
abundance: -
v_gene: TRBV5-4

CDR3aa: CASSLGGDNYEQYF
CDR3nt: TGTGCCAGCAGCTTAGGAGGGGACAACTACGAGCAGTACTTC
j_gene: TRBJ2-7
d_gene: -
abundance: -
v_gene: TRBV11-3

CDR3aa: CASGLTGSYGYTF
CDR3nt: TGTGCCAGCGGCTTGACAGGATCCTATGGCTACACCTTC
j_gene: TRBJ1-2
d_gene: -
abundance: once
v_gene: TRBV6-5

CDR3aa: CASSPGPPGAYEQYF
CDR3nt: TGTGCCAGCAGCCCTGGGCCCCCCGGGGCCTACGAGCAGTACTTC
j_gene: TRBJ2-7
d_gene: -
abundance: -
v_gene: TRBV9

CDR3aa: CASSRAGAAEGTEAFF
CDR3nt: TGCGCCAGCAGCAGGGCCGGCGCGGCGGAGGGCACTGAAGCTTTCTTT
j_gene: TRBJ1-1
d_gene: -
abundance: -
v_gene: TRBV5-1

CDR3aa: CASSRTSGGPPTDTQYF
CDR3nt: TGTGCCAGCTCCCGGACTAGCGGGGGGCCACCCACAGATACGCAGTATTTT
j_gene: TRBJ2-3
d_gene: TRBD2
abundance: -
v_gene: TRBV18

CDR3aa: CAISGSGSGRDYGYTF
CDR3nt: TGTGCCATCAGTGGATCGGGGAGTGGAAGGGACTATGGCTACACCTTC
j_gene: TRBJ1-2
d_gene: -
abundance: -
v_gene: TRBV10-3

CDR3aa: CASSLSRVENTEAFF
CDR3nt: TGTGCCAGCAGTTTATCGAGGGTTGAGAACACTGAAGCTTTCTTT
j_gene: TRBJ1-1
d_gene: -
abundance: -
v_gene: TRBV27

CDR3aa: CASRPGATATNEKLFF
CDR3nt: TGCGCCAGCAGGCCTGGGGCGACTGCAACTAATGAAAAACTGTTTTTT
j_gene: TRBJ1-4
d_gene: -
abundance: -
v_gene: TRBV5-1

CDR3aa: CASRRPGQPYFF
CDR3nt: TGTGCCAGCAGGAGACCGGGACAACCATATTTCTTC
j_gene: TRBJ2-1
d_gene: -
abundance: once
v_gene: TRBV6-6

CDR3aa: CASSPTGEVGNTIYF
CDR3nt: TGTGCCAGCAGCCCGACAGGGGAAGTCGGAAACACCATATATTTT
j_gene: TRBJ1-3
d_gene: TRBD1
abundance: -
v_gene: TRBV7-2

CDR3aa: CASSPPSWQGVEQYF
CDR3nt: TGTGCCAGCTCACCACCGTCGTGGCAGGGTGTCGAGCAGTACTTC
j_gene: TRBJ2-7
d_gene: -
abundance: -
v_gene: TRBV18

CDR3aa: CASSLDGIGGPGELFF
CDR3nt: TGTGCCAGCAGCTTAGATGGGATCGGAGGCCCCGGGGAGCTGTTTTTT
j_gene: TRBJ2-2
d_gene: -
abundance: -
v_gene: TRBV11-3

CDR3aa: CASSLVGPAGGLYNEQFF
CDR3nt: TGTGCCAGCAGCTTAGTTGGGCCTGCGGGGGGGCTCTACAATGAGCAGTTCTTC
j_gene: TRBJ2-1
d_gene: TRBD2
abundance: -
v_gene: TRBV11-2

CDR3aa: CASSSSLNTEAFF
CDR3nt: TGTGCCAGCAGTTCGAGTTTGAACACTGAAGCTTTCTTT
j_gene: TRBJ1-1
d_gene: -
abundance: -
v_gene: TRBV3-1/TRBV3-2

CDR3aa: CAISPRLAYEQYF
CDR3nt: TGTGCCATCAGTCCCCGACTAGCTTACGAGCAGTACTTC
j_gene: TRBJ2-7
d_gene: TRBD2
abundance: -
v_gene: TRBV10-3

CDR3aa: CSVVRGALGDTQYF
CDR3nt: TGCAGCGTTGTGCGGGGGGCCCTAGGAGATACGCAGTATTTT
j_gene: TRBJ2-3
d_gene: TRBD2
abundance: -
v_gene: TRBV29-1

CDR3aa: CASSSPDRGGYGYTF
CDR3nt: TGTGCCAGCAGCTCACCCGACAGGGGGGGCTATGGCTACACCTTC
j_gene: TRBJ1-2
d_gene: TRBD1
abundance: -
v_gene: TRBV7-2

CDR3aa: CASKPAGGDTQYF
CDR3nt: TGTGCCAGCAAGCCAGCGGGGGGAGATACGCAGTATTTT
j_gene: TRBJ2-3
d_gene: TRBD2
abundance: -
v_gene: TRBV2

CDR3aa: CASSITSGGSYEQFF
CDR3nt: TGTGCCAGCAGCATTACTAGCGGGGGCTCCTATGAGCAGTTCTTC
j_gene: TRBJ2-1
d_gene: TRBD2
abundance: few
v_gene: TRBV7-2

CDR3aa: CATSRDSAGGELFF
CDR3nt: TGTGCCACCAGCAGAGATAGTGCGGGCGGGGAGCTGTTTTTT
j_gene: TRBJ2-2
d_gene: -
abundance: -
v_gene: TRBV15

CDR3aa: CASSQVGGIGYTF
CDR3nt: TGTGCCAGCAGCCAGGTGGGGGGGATCGGCTACACCTTC
j_gene: TRBJ1-2
d_gene: -
abundance: -
v_gene: TRBV11-2

CDR3aa: CASNPDSRRETQYF
CDR3nt: TGCGCCAGCAACCCCGACTCCCGCCGGGAGACCCAGTACTTC
j_gene: TRBJ2-5
d_gene: -
abundance: -
v_gene: TRBV5-1

CDR3aa: CASSRVGLAGGEETQYF
CDR3nt: TGTGCCAGTAGTCGGGTCGGACTAGCGGGGGGGGAAGAGACCCAGTACTTC
j_gene: TRBJ2-5
d_gene: TRBD2
abundance: -
v_gene: TRBV19

CDR3aa: CASSQVRTGELFF
CDR3nt: TGCGCCAGCAGCCAAGTCCGTACCGGGGAGCTGTTTTTT
j_gene: TRBJ2-2
d_gene: -
abundance: -
v_gene: TRBV4-1